A selection of T cell receptor beta chains follows, all from one sample in a study of cytomegalovirus exposure and HLA in healthy donors. The assay was immunoSEQ multiplex PCR, and TCRdb's table has in-frame clones only and misses some. The sample yields roughly 220,000 clones, approximately 78% seen once. What was sequenced was PBMCs. The receptors shown here come from a woman between 35 and 50 years old in good health and CMV-seronegative. The CDR3 runs from the conserved cysteine through the conserved F or W. D genes are given only for firm matches. Size tells how often a clone was seen (once, few, many) or the class of an expanded clone, and some rows leave it out.

TRBV7-3	TRBJ2-1	NA	TRBD2	TGTGCCAGCAGACAAACTAGCGACTCCTACAATGAGCAGTTCTTC	CASRQTSDSYNEQFF
TRBV11-1	TRBJ2-7	few	NA	TGTGCCAGCAGCTTTAACTCACAGGGATACCGCGAGCAGTACTTC	CASSFNSQGYREQYF
TRBV30	TRBJ2-3	NA	TRBD2	TGTGCCTGGAGGGTCGGGCTGGCGGCTAGCGGGAGTTGGCGTACGCAGTATTTT	CAWRVGLAASGSWRTQYF
TRBV30	TRBJ2-5	NA	TRBD2	TGTGCCTGGGCGGGGGGGAGGGAGACCCAGTACTTC	CAWAGGRETQYF
TRBV9	TRBJ2-1	NA	NA	TGTGCCGGCAGCGGTGCTAGCTCCTACAATGAGCAGTTCTTC	CAGSGASSYNEQFF
TRBV7-9	TRBJ1-3	NA	NA	TGTGCCAGCACCTACCTCTTGGGCGGAAACACCATATATTTT	CASTYLLGGNTIYF
TRBV7-2	TRBJ2-1	NA	TRBD2	TGTGCCAGCAGCTACGGACTAGCGTGGGAGCAGTTCTTC	CASSYGLAWEQFF
TRBV6-5	TRBJ1-1	few	NA	TGTGCCAGCAGTTACGACGGACAGATGAACACTGAAGCTTTCTTT	CASSYDGQMNTEAFF
TRBV7-9	TRBJ1-5	NA	NA	TGTGCCAGCAGCTTACAGGGGAACAATCAGCCCCAGCATTTT	CASSLQGNNQPQHF
TRBV6-1	TRBJ1-5	NA	NA	TGTGCCAGCAGTGAAGCCACCTTCCCCGGGTATCAGCCCCAGCATTTT	CASSEATFPGYQPQHF
TRBV18	TRBJ2-7	NA	TRBD2	TGTGCCAGCTCACCAGCGCCTAGCGGATACGAGCAGTACTTC	CASSPAPSGYEQYF
TRBV9	TRBJ2-4	NA	TRBD1	TGTGCCAGCAGCGTAAGTCAGGGGGATGGGAAAAACATTCAGTACTTC	CASSVSQGDGKNIQYF
TRBV19	TRBJ1-4	NA	NA	TGTGCCAGTAGTAATCCGGGGAGTGGTGAAAAACTGTTTTTT	CASSNPGSGEKLFF
TRBV5-6	TRBJ1-2	NA	NA	TGTGCCAGCAGCCTGGGCGGTTGGACTCGTACTAACTATGGCTACACCTTC	CASSLGGWTRTNYGYTF
TRBV28	TRBJ2-7	NA	NA	TGTGCCAGCAGTTACGTCAGGGTTCCCGAGCAGTACTTC	CASSYVRVPEQYF
TRBV11-2	TRBJ1-1	NA	NA	TGTGCCAGCAGCTTACAGGGGCCTGAAGCTTTCTTT	CASSLQGPEAFF
TRBV28	TRBJ2-1	NA	NA	TGTGCCAGCAGTTTTCCCCCCGGCAATGAGCAGTTCTTC	CASSFPPGNEQFF
TRBV4-1	TRBJ2-1	NA	NA	TGCGCCAGCAGCCAAGATCGCGGGGTCGATGAGCAGTTCTTC	CASSQDRGVDEQFF
TRBV2	TRBJ2-1	many	TRBD2	TGTGCCAGCAGACTCCTTAGCGGGAGGCGTAATGAGCAGTTCTTC	CASRLLSGRRNEQFF
TRBV29-1	TRBJ2-3	NA	NA	TGCAGCGTTGAGGGGCAGCGAGATACGCAGTATTTT	CSVEGQRDTQYF
TRBV6-5	TRBJ2-3	NA	NA	TGTGCCAGCAGTTTTTCCCCGGGCACAGATACGCAGTATTTT	CASSFSPGTDTQYF
TRBV6-1	TRBJ1-1	NA	NA	TGTGCCAGCACCCAGACAGCAAACACTGAAGCTTTCTTT	CASTQTANTEAFF
TRBV27	TRBJ2-1	NA	TRBD1	TGTGCCAGCAGTCCTGGGACAGTATACAATGAGCAGTTCTTC	CASSPGTVYNEQFF
TRBV7-2	TRBJ2-3	NA	NA	TGTGCCAGCAGCTCTGTCCCGCGCCGAGATACGCAGTATTTT	CASSSVPRRDTQYF
TRBV7-9	TRBJ1-4	NA	TRBD1	TGTGCCAGCAGCGTCGGGACAGTCGGTAATGAAAAACTGTTTTTT	CASSVGTVGNEKLFF
TRBV9	TRBJ1-1	NA	NA	TGTGCCAGCAGCGTATATCTAGGGAGACAGGAGCAAGCTTTCTTT	CASSVYLGRQEQAFF
TRBV27	TRBJ2-4	NA	TRBD1	TGTGCCAGCAGACAGGGGGCGAAAAACATTCAGTACTTC	CASRQGAKNIQYF
TRBV7-9	TRBJ1-4	NA	TRBD1	TGTGCCAGCAGCCCCCAGGACAGGGCTAGGGAGGAAAAACTGTTTTTT	CASSPQDRAREEKLFF
TRBV27	TRBJ1-5	few	NA	TGTGCCAGCAGTTTAATCGGGGTTGGGAATCAGCCCCAGCATTTT	CASSLIGVGNQPQHF
TRBV7-6	TRBJ2-5	NA	TRBD2	TGTGCCAGCAGCTCCAGGGTGGCGGGGGAAGAGACCCAGTACTTC	CASSSRVAGEETQYF
TRBV11-2	TRBJ1-4	NA	NA	TGTGCCAGCAGTTCCTATGAAAAACTGTTTTTT	CASSSYEKLFF
TRBV19	TRBJ2-7	NA	TRBD1	TGTGCCAGTAGTCTAGATCAGGGGGTTGCCTACGAGCAGTACTTC	CASSLDQGVAYEQYF
TRBV27	TRBJ2-1	NA	NA	TGTGCCAGCGGTAAGGTGGGACTCCCTAACTACAATGAGCAGTTCTTC	CASGKVGLPNYNEQFF
TRBV25-1	TRBJ2-2	NA	TRBD1	TGTGCCAGCAGGCACAGGGGGCATACCGGGGAGCTGTTTTTT	CASRHRGHTGELFF
TRBV2	TRBJ1-5	once	NA	TGTGCCAGCAGGGAGGGGCTCCGAACTGCTCACAATCAGCCCCAGCATTTT	CASREGLRTAHNQPQHF
TRBV5-4	TRBJ2-7	NA	NA	TGTGCCAGCAGCTCCGGACTCCCTCCCGAGCAGTACTTC	CASSSGLPPEQYF
TRBV27	TRBJ2-4	NA	TRBD2	TGTGCCAGCAGCTCCACCCCTTCTAGCGGGAGAAACATTCAGTACTTC	CASSSTPSSGRNIQYF
TRBV28	TRBJ2-7	NA	NA	TGTGCCAGCAAAACTGGGGGGACTGGTAGCTCCTACGAGCAGTACTTC	CASKTGGTGSSYEQYF
TRBV2	TRBJ2-7	once	TRBD2	TGTGCCAGCAGTGTAGGAGCGGGGAGCTCCTACGAGCAGTACTTC	CASSVGAGSSYEQYF
TRBV19	TRBJ2-7	NA	NA	TGTGCCAGTAGTACGGGCGGGGCCACCTACGAGCAGTACTTC	CASSTGGATYEQYF
TRBV7-9	TRBJ2-5	NA	TRBD2	TGTGCCAGCAGCCCGACTAGCGGGAATCAAGAGACCCAGTACTTC	CASSPTSGNQETQYF
TRBV6-6	TRBJ2-7	NA	NA	TGTGCCAGCAGTTGGCTAGCGTCTACCTACGAGCAGTACTTC	CASSWLASTYEQYF
TRBV29-1	TRBJ2-7	NA	TRBD2	TGCAGCGTTCAAGGCCGGCCAGTCGAAATAGAGGCGGGAGGGGAGTTCTACGGGCAGTACTTC	CSVQGRPVEIEAGGEFYGQYF
TRBV6-5	TRBJ2-5	NA	NA	TGTGCCAGCGGCCTTTACCAAGAGACCCAGTACTTC	CASGLYQETQYF
TRBV6-4	TRBJ2-3	NA	TRBD2	TGTGCCAGCAGTCAGGGACTAGCGGGACCCACAGATACGCAGTATTTT	CASSQGLAGPTDTQYF
TRBV28	TRBJ2-1	NA	NA	TGTGCCAGCAGTTTATTGCCCCAGGCGGAGCAGTTCTTC	CASSLLPQAEQFF
TRBV28	TRBJ2-7	NA	NA	TGTGCCAGCAGTTCCCCCCAGGGGAGATACGAGCAGTACTTC	CASSSPQGRYEQYF
TRBV11-2	TRBJ2-1	NA	NA	TGTGCCAGCAGCTTAGCGGAGGCTAGCTCCTACAATGAGCAGTTCTTC	CASSLAEASSYNEQFF
TRBV28	TRBJ2-5	NA	TRBD1	TGTGCCAGCAGTTTAGACAGGGTTAGAGAGACCCAGTACTTC	CASSLDRVRETQYF
TRBV7-9	TRBJ1-1	NA	TRBD1	TGTGCCAGCAGCTCGGGACAGGGGGCGAACACTGAAGCTTTCTTT	CASSSGQGANTEAFF